The following is a T cell receptor (beta chain) sequence with its context. The sample comes from a study of T-cell reconstitution after alpha-beta-depleted transplantation in children. Preparation of the TCRbeta library was carried out with unique molecular identifiers. One entry per CDR3 protein results from TCRdb running MiXCR on the PCR reads. Of nearly 400,000 distinct CDR3 sequences listed, 20% are singletons. CDR3 length: 14 residues. Germline V gene lookup returns CDR1 MNHEY and CDR2 SVGEGT. V was clipped by 6 bases and J by 5 bases; unmatched bases: 8. This sequence was found in a human donor who donated a stem cell graft to a child with acute myeloid leukemia. The V call is TRBV6-2 or TRBV6-3, the J call TRBJ1-1, with 8 nucleotides matching TRBD1. Sample: PBMCs from the stem cell graft donor, taken from the stem cell graft. CDR3 sequence (DNA): TGTGCCAGCAGATCCCAGGGGGCTCGGACTGAAGCTTTCTTT. Encoded protein: CASRSQGARTEAFF.